This T cell receptor beta chain was identified during a study of cytomegalovirus exposure and HLA in healthy donors. Overall study results and limits: Common viral pathogens seemed to be connected with several of the most significant clusters, according to a later analysis. It was 150 or so TCR beta chains that were listed as cytomegalovirus-associated. Per a later analysis, HLA-associated TCR beta chains showed more clonal expansion than other, equally common TCR beta chains.

PCR amplification relied on 60 Vbeta primers (plus 13 Jbeta primers). Clones were read by immunoSEQ multiplex PCR, and TCRdb kept only the in-frame ones, dropping some. The table includes 200,000 or so clones, around 86% detected once. The CDR3 consists of 15 residues. J gave up 4 bases and V 5 bases, and 7 bases lay outside the gene matches. Germline loops: CDR1 SGHTA, CDR2 FQGNSA. Each donor's status was that of a healthy bone marrow donor. For this clone: Its antigen is currently unknown.

The rearrangement joins TRBV7-2 to TRBJ1-3, with 8 positions matching TRBD1. This TCR came from a woman aged 50 to 60 in good health and CMV-seropositive. Sequencing input: PBMCs. CDR3 sequence: CASSDRTGIGNTIYF. The CDR3 bases are TGTGCCAGCAGCGACCGGACAGGGATCGGAAACACCATATATTTT.